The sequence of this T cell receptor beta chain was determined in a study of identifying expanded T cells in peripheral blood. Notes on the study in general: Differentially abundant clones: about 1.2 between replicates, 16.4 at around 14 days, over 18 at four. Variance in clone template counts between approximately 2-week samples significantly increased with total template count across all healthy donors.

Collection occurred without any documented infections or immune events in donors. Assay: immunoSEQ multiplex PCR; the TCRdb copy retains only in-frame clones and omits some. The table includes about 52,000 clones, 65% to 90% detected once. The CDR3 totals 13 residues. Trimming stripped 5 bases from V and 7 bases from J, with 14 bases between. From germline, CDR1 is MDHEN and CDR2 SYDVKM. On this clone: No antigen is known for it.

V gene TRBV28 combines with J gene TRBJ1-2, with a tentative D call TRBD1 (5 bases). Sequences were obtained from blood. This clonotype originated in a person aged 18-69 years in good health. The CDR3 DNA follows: TGTGCCAGCAGTCCTCAGGGAATTCGTGGCTACACCTTC. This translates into CASSPQGIRGYTF.